The 19 T cell receptor beta chains in this list originate from one sample, sequenced in a study of T cell repertoires in cytomegalovirus infection. The antigens of these receptors remain unknown. TCRdb itself ran the reads through MiXCR, one entry per CDR3 protein. The sample lists approximately 74,000 distinct CDR3 sequences; around 40% were seen once. Sequenced here: CD8+ T cells from cultured PBMCs, sampled from culture after CMV antigen stimulation. Receptors originate from a human donor in good health (CMV status not recorded). Some clones in this sample may be carry-over from other donors' samples.

The chain joins TRBV12-3 or TRBV12-4 to TRBJ1-5; 7 bases agree with TRBD1. CDR3 length equals 14 residues. Trimming at V came to 4 bases and at J to 7 bases, leaving 7 bases not matched to a gene. The CDR3 coding sequence is TGTGCCAGCAGTTCCAAACAGGGGCGGCAGCCCCAGCATTTT. Protein product: CASSSKQGRQPQHF.

The gene calls are TRBV6-1 and TRBJ2-5; D is perhaps TRBD1 or TRBD2 (6 bases each). The CDR3 loop spans 15 amino acids. Germline CDR1 is MNHNS and CDR2 is SASEGT. V was pared by 6 bases and J by 2 bases, with 16 bases between. CDR3 in DNA: TGTGCCAGCAGCCGGGGGACACCTACACAAGAGACCCAGTACTTC. Protein product: CASSRGTPTQETQYF.

This rearrangement joins TRBV5-1 to TRBJ2-5; D is tentatively TRBD1 or TRBD2 (6 bases each). There are 15 residues in the CDR3. Germline lookup yields CDR1 SGHRS and CDR2 YFSETQ. V was pared by 4 bases and J by 5 bases, with 18 bases between. The CDR3 sequence: CASSEWPGAGETQYF. The CDR3 DNA follows: TGCGCCAGCAGCGAATGGCCGGGGGCTGGGGAGACCCAGTACTTC.

This clonotype occurred once. This chain uses TRBV10-3 with TRBJ2-7; D is perhaps TRBD1 (5 bases). The CDR3 extends over 15 amino acids. CDR1 is ENHRY, CDR2 SYGVKD, per germline. Trimming removed 4 bases at V and 2 bases at J, with 15 bases between. CDR3 coding DNA: TGTGCCATCAGTGGCTCCTCAGGGCCCCCCTACGAGCAGTACTTC. Protein sequence: CAISGSSGPPYEQYF.

The rearrangement joins TRBV6-1 to TRBJ1-2, with D possibly matching TRBD1 (6 bases). The CDR3 sequence is 15 residues long. Germline CDR1 reads MNHNS; CDR2 reads SASEGT. The V end was cut by 4 bases, the J end by 2 bases, with 14 bases between. DNA of the CDR3: TGTGCCAGCAGTGCTTACAGGGATGAGAACTATGGCTACACCTTC. Translated, it gives CASSAYRDENYGYTF.

This clonotype was recorded many times. The rearrangement links TRBV7-8 to TRBJ2-7; 9 nucleotides agree with TRBD1. CDR1 and CDR2 from the germline V gene are SGHVS and FQNEAQ. The length of the CDR3 is 16 residues. V trimming: 3 bases; J trimming: 7 bases; junction bases outside the gene matches: 13. The CDR3 region is CASSFDLGQGFREQYF. The CDR3 DNA follows: TGTGCCAGCAGCTTCGACCTGGGACAGGGTTTTCGTGAGCAGTACTTC.

This clonotype occurred a few times. The V and J genes are TRBV6-2 or TRBV6-3 and TRBJ2-7; 10 bases are a match to TRBD1. The CDR3 runs to 14 residues. Germline CDR1 reads MNHEY; CDR2 reads SVGEGT. Trimming cost V 2 bases and J 6 bases; bases outside gene matches: 4. The CDR3 DNA sequence: TGTGCCAGCAGTTACGGGGACAGGGGTGTCGAGCAGTACTTC. It yields the protein CASSYGDRGVEQYF.

In this sample, this clonotype turned up a few times. V and J are TRBV6-2 or TRBV6-3 and TRBJ2-7, with 9 bases that match TRBD1. This CDR3 has 13 amino acids. Germline V gene data show CDR1 as MNHEY and CDR2 as SVGEGT. Trimming removed 4 bases from V and 3 bases from J; junction bases left unmatched: 1. CDR3 region: CASSWDRVYEQYF. The CDR3 DNA follows: TGTGCCAGCAGTTGGGACAGGGTCTACGAGCAGTACTTC.

This clonotype was observed a few times. The gene calls are TRBV11-2 and TRBJ2-3; D possibly uses TRBD1 or TRBD2 (5 bases each). Looked up from germline, CDR1 is SGHAT and CDR2 is FQNNGV. CDR3 size: 17 residues. Trimming left V 3 bases short and J 6 bases short, with 22 bases between. In DNA, the CDR3 is TGTGCCAGCAGCTTCCCAGGCTGGGGGACCCTCGAGGATACGCAGTATTTT. Translating it yields CASSFPGWGTLEDTQYF.

The sample holds a few counts of this clonotype. The chain carries TRBV29-1 and TRBJ2-1, with D uncertain. Trimming removed 4 bases from V and 9 bases from J, with 7 bases in between. CDR3 length: 10 residues. Germline-derived CDR1 and CDR2 are SQVTM and ANQGSEA. The CDR3 loop reads CSVVFGEQFF. DNA for the CDR3: TGCAGCGTTGTATTTGGTGAGCAGTTCTTC.

This chain joins TRBV2 and TRBJ2-3; 8 bases match TRBD1. From germline, CDR1 is SNHLY and CDR2 FYNNEI. V dropped 6 bases and J dropped 3; count of bases not matched to a gene: 11. The CDR3 has 16 residues. Here the CDR3 DNA reads TGTGCCAGCAGGCCGGGACAGGCGAGGGGGACAGATACGCAGTATTTT. Its protein product is CASRPGQARGTDTQYF.

This clonotype was recorded a few times. The chain carries TRBV7-2 and TRBJ1-5; D not resolved. This CDR3 has 14 residues. The ends were cut back, 5 bases at V and 7 bases at J, with 15 bases in the middle. Germline CDR1 is SGHTA and CDR2 is FQGNSA. CDR3 amino acids: CASSQYTGMQPQHF. The CDR3 bases are TGTGCCAGCAGCCAATACACCGGGATGCAGCCCCAGCATTTT.

The genes are TRBV20-1 and TRBJ1-6, with unresolved D. Germline V gene data show CDR1 as DFQATT and CDR2 as SNEGSKA (reference sequence). The CDR3 contains 18 residues. V dropped 0 bases and J dropped 6 bases, with 21 bases sitting between them. The CDR3 spells CSARDPKDGQEPNSPLHF. CDR3 DNA sequence: TGCAGTGCTAGAGATCCCAAAGACGGTCAAGAACCTAATTCACCCCTCCACTTT.

This clonotype was seen only a few times. The chain joins TRBV28 to TRBJ2-4, with D unresolved. Germline V CDR1 and CDR2: MDHEN, SYDVKM. Trimming pared 5 bases from V and 1 base from J, leaving 9 bases between. The CDR3 sequence is 14 residues long. CDR3 DNA: TGTGCCAGCAGTGCTACGGTGGCCAAAAACATTCAGTACTTC. Encoded protein: CASSATVAKNIQYF.

This clonotype was observed a few times. This chain links TRBV2 with TRBJ1-6; D ambiguous. CDR1 is SNHLY, CDR2 FYNNEI, per germline. With 4 bases removed from V and 0 bases from J, the gap between germline ends came to 10 bases. This CDR3 region has 16 residues. The CDR3 sequence: CASSGGASSYNSPLHF. CDR3 nucleotides: TGTGCCAGCAGTGGAGGTGCTAGCTCCTATAATTCACCCCTCCACTTT.

This rearrangement joins TRBV4-3 to TRBJ1-2, with a tentative D call TRBD1 (5 bases). V was pared by 4 bases and J by 3 bases, with 12 bases between. CDR1 and CDR2 from the germline V gene are LGHNA and YSLEER. The CDR3 is made up of 14 amino acids. The CDR3 loop is CASSLDGGDYGYTF. In nucleotides, the CDR3 is TGCGCCAGCAGCCTAGATGGGGGTGACTATGGCTACACCTTC.

This clonotype was detected a few times. This chain connects TRBV6-6 to TRBJ1-1; D remains unclear. The ends were cut back, 5 bases at V and 0 bases at J, with 19 bases in the middle. Looked up from germline, CDR1 is MNHNY and CDR2 is SVGAGI (reference sequence). The CDR3 extends over 17 amino acids. The CDR3 DNA follows: TGTGCCAGCAGTACCCAAAGGAGGACGAGTTTGAACACTGAAGCTTTCTTT. This encodes CASSTQRRTSLNTEAFF.

The gene calls are TRBV19 and TRBJ2-1, with 15 bases fitting TRBD2. V lost 5 bases to trimming and J lost 3 bases; unmatched junction nucleotides: 5. Germline lookup yields CDR1 LNHDA and CDR2 SQIVND (reference sequence). The CDR3 covers 17 residues. The CDR3 coding sequence is TGTGCCAGTAGTGCCGGACTAGCGGGGGGGCTCTACAATGAGCAGTTCTTC. Protein product: CASSAGLAGGLYNEQFF.

The chain recombines TRBV29-1 with TRBJ2-3, with TRBD1 identical over 9 bases. The CDR3 loop spans 18 amino acids. The germline CDR1 and CDR2 sequences are SQVTM and ANQGSEA. V lost 5 bases and J lost 2; bases outside the gene matches: 17. This CDR3 is CSVYQSEKDRGDTDTQYF. For the CDR3, the DNA is TGCAGCGTTTACCAGTCCGAGAAGGACAGGGGTGACACAGATACGCAGTATTTT.